The clone carrying this T cell receptor beta chain has ten or more counts. Its target is unknown. The entry originates in a study of regulatory T cells in long-lasting Graves disease. Overall study context: Freshly diagnosed Graves' patients had used antithyroid drugs for under 3 months. Study-level points and caveats: Favored usage of TRBV28, TRBJ1-2 and TRBJ2-5 was recorded in persistent disease. Clonotypes that were public and shared totalled 2,500 to 3,500 in persistent patients versus over 800 in new patients.

Described time point: newly diagnosed GD, antithyroid drugs for less than 3 months. The TCR library was made from RNA that had been extracted from PBMCs in TRIzol. For TCR beta, libraries came from iRepertoire HTBI primers and Arm-PCR of CDR3 regions. TCRdb re-called the multiplex PCR reads with MiXCR, one entry per CDR3 protein. Of about 420,000 distinct CDR3 sequences listed, approximately 16% were seen once; the top ten hold 20% to 25%. This CDR3 has 13 residues. V was shortened by 3 bases and J by 3 bases, with 8 bases between the two germline ends. Germline V gene lookup returns CDR1 SNHLY and CDR2 FYNNEI. This sample was also put to use in a study of T cells in Graves' hyperthyroidism and ophthalmopathy. Turning to that study: TCR CDR3 regions were first amplified by RT-PCR with HTBI primers.

Sequencing used peripheral blood mononuclear cells (PBMCs), obtained at new diagnosis, from a patient treated with antithyroid drugs. V gene TRBV2 combines with J gene TRBJ1-2, with D uncertain. The sequence came from a young woman with Graves disease. CDR3 residues: CASSESSHYGYTF. The DNA for the CDR3 is TGTGCCAGCAGTGAGAGTAGTCACTATGGCTACACCTTC.